A selection of T cell receptor beta chains follows, all from one sample in a study of spatial heterogeneity in lung cancer. TCRdb re-derived calls from the 5' RACE reads in MiXCR, one entry per CDR3 protein. The sample holds about 17,000 distinct CDR3 sequences; 19% are singletons and the top ten take about 6.4%. The sequencing used PBMCs, collected at follow-up. All receptors come from a male donor with early-stage non-small cell lung cancer. Both conserved end residues are part of each CDR3. A D gene is named only where the DNA matches it firmly. Size is omitted from some rows. Given values are once, few, many or a class for expanded clones.

few,15,TRBJ1-3,.,TRBV19,TGTGCCAGTTGCCCACGGGGCGCCTCTGGAAACACCATATATTTT,CASCPRGASGNTIYF
many,17,TRBJ1-1,.,TRBV4-3,TGCGCCAGCAGCCAAGACCACGGGGGGGCCGGGAACACTGAAGCTTTCTTT,CASSQDHGGAGNTEAFF
few,15,TRBJ2-2,.,TRBV3-1,TGTGCCAGCAGCCTTCGGGGGACCCCAAGCGGGGAGCTGTTTTTT,CASSLRGTPSGELFF
.,14,TRBJ2-7,TRBD2,TRBV7-8,TGTGCCAGCAGCTTAGGTAGCGGGGCTTCCGAGCAGTACTTC,CASSLGSGASEQYF
.,14,TRBJ2-7,TRBD2,TRBV20-1,TGCAGTGCTCCGCGGGGAGCGGGGAACTACGAGCAGTACTTC,CSAPRGAGNYEQYF
many,14,TRBJ2-3,.,TRBV7-2,TGTGCCAGCAGCTTTTTTGGGGGCACAGATACGCAGTATTTT,CASSFFGGTDTQYF
.,15,TRBJ2-3,.,TRBV5-4,TGTGCCAGCAGCCCTGGACCCGGATTCACAGATACGCAGTATTTT,CASSPGPGFTDTQYF
medium-sized,14,TRBJ2-1,.,TRBV29-1,TGCAGCGTTGATACCCCGCCAAGGGTCAATGAGCAGTTCTTC,CSVDTPPRVNEQFF
.,13,TRBJ2-7,.,TRBV5-5,TGTGCCAGCAGCTCCGACAGGCGATACGAGCAGTACTTC,CASSSDRRYEQYF
few,14,TRBJ2-3,.,TRBV27,TGTGCCAGCAGTTTGGTGCAGGTTTCAGATACGCAGTATTTT,CASSLVQVSDTQYF
medium-sized,16,TRBJ2-7,TRBD1,TRBV7-2,TGTGCCAGCAGCTTAGCGGGGGGACAGGGTAGGCACGAGCAGTACTTC,CASSLAGGQGRHEQYF
.,16,TRBJ1-3,.,TRBV7-9,TGTGCCAGCAGCCCGTCGGGACAAGCATCTGGAAACACCATATATTTT,CASSPSGQASGNTIYF
.,15,TRBJ1-5,TRBD1,TRBV5-6,TGTGCCAGCAGCGACCGGGGACAGGGCAATCAGCCCCAGCATTTT,CASSDRGQGNQPQHF
many,16,TRBJ2-4,TRBD1,TRBV18,TGTGCCAGCTCCCCTGGGACAGGGGATATCAAAAACATTCAGTACTTC,CASSPGTGDIKNIQYF
once,13,TRBJ2-1,.,TRBV7-9,TGTGCCAGCAGCCCGTGGGCCTCGGATGAGCAGTTCTTC,CASSPWASDEQFF
many,15,TRBJ1-6,.,TRBV20-1,TGCAGTGCTAGTAGGGGTAGCTCCTATAATTCACCCCTCCACTTT,CSASRGSSYNSPLHF
few,17,TRBJ2-5,.,TRBV5-1,TGCGCCAGCAGCTCCACGGGGGCGTCGGGGTTTGGAGAGACCCAGTACTTC,CASSSTGASGFGETQYF
many,10,TRBJ2-7,.,TRBV20-1,TGCAGTGCACTAGGATCGGCAAACACATTC,CSALGSANTF
many,18,TRBJ2-1,.,TRBV4-2,TGTGCCAGCAGCCAGCTCCCGGACCGCGGGCAAGCGTGGGTTGAGCAGTTCTTC,CASSQLPDRGQAWVEQFF
medium-sized,18,TRBJ2-3,.,TRBV11-2,TGTGCCAGCGGTTCACAGTTCAGTTTCCTCCTAAGCACAGATACGCAGTATTTT,CASGSQFSFLLSTDTQYF
few,9,TRBJ2-1,.,TRBV29-1,TGCAGCGTTGACGGCGAGCAGTTCTTC,CSVDGEQFF
.,13,TRBJ2-1,.,TRBV5-6,TGTGCCAGCAGCTTGGGTCGGGGGTATGAGCAGTTCTTC,CASSLGRGYEQFF
many,14,TRBJ1-4,TRBD1,TRBV29-1,TGCAGCGTTGAGCCCGGGACAGGGCCTGAAAAACTGTTTTTT,CSVEPGTGPEKLFF
.,14,TRBJ2-7,TRBD2,TRBV3-1,TGTGCCAGCAGCCAACTAGCGGGCTCCTACGAGCAGTACTTC,CASSQLAGSYEQYF
few,13,TRBJ2-3,.,TRBV12-3/TRBV12-4,TGTGCCAGCAGTTTACCGGGGCCAGATACGCAGTATTTT,CASSLPGPDTQYF
many,16,TRBJ1-5,.,TRBV6-2/TRBV6-3,TGTGCCAGCAGTTACGAGGCAAATCAAGGCAATCAGCCCCAGCATTTT,CASSYEANQGNQPQHF